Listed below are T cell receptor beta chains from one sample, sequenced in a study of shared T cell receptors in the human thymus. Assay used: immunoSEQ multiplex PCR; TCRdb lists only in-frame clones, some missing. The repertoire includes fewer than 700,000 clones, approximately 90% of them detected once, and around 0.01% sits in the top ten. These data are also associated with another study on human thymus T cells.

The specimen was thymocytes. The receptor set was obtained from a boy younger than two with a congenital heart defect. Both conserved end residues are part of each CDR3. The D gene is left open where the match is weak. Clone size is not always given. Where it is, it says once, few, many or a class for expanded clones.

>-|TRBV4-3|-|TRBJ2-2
CASSQERQGNTGELFF
TGCGCCAGCAGCCAAGAACGGCAGGGCAACACCGGGGAGCTGTTTTTT
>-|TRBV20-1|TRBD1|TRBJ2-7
CSDRGPLEQYF
TGCAGCGACAGGGGGCCCCTTGAGCAGTACTTC
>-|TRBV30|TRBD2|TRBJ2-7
CAWSGHSGRDTYEQYF
TGTGCCTGGAGTGGTCATAGCGGGAGGGATACATACGAGCAGTACTTC
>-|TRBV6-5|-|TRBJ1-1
CASSSRPTDTEAFF
TGTGCCAGCAGTTCCCGACCGACAGACACTGAAGCTTTCTTT
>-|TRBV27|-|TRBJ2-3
CASGGVGTDTQYF
TGTGCCAGCGGAGGGGTTGGAACAGATACGCAGTATTTT
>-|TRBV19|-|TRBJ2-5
CASSIRETQYF
TGTGCCAGTAGTATACGGGAGACCCAGTACTTC
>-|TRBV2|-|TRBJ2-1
CASSGWGEWSYNEQFF
TGTGCCAGCAGTGGTTGGGGGGAGTGGTCCTACAATGAGCAGTTCTTC
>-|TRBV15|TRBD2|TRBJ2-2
CATSRELAGNTGELFF
TGTGCCACCAGCAGAGAATTAGCGGGAAACACCGGGGAGCTGTTTTTT
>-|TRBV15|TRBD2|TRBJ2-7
CATGDSGGQNYEQYF
TGTGCCACCGGGGATAGCGGGGGGCAGAACTACGAGCAGTACTTC
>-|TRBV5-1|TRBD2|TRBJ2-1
CASSLGLAEYNEQFF
TGCGCCAGCAGCTTGGGACTAGCGGAATACAATGAGCAGTTCTTC
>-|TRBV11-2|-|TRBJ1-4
CASSLERATTNEKLFF
TGTGCCAGCAGCTTGGAGAGAGCCACAACTAATGAAAAACTGTTTTTT
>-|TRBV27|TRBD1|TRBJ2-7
CASSPLTGAPSEQYF
TGTGCCAGCAGTCCACTGACAGGGGCCCCCTCCGAGCAGTACTTC
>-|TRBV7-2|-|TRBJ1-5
CASSPPGRDQPQHF
TGTGCCAGCAGCCCGCCGGGGAGGGATCAGCCCCAGCATTTT
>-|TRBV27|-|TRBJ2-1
CASRGRTYNEQFF
TGTGCCAGCAGGGGGCGCACCTACAATGAGCAGTTCTTC
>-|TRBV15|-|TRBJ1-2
CATSRDLRGGYGYTF
TGTGCCACCAGCAGAGATTTAAGGGGCGGATATGGCTACACCTTC
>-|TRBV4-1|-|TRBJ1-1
CASSPGVLRYTEAFF
TGCGCCAGCAGCCCAGGGGTATTAAGGTACACTGAAGCTTTCTTT
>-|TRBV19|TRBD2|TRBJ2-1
CASAGGAGTRVCDEQFF
TGTGCCAGTGCGGGGGGGGCCGGGACTAGAGTTTGCGATGAGCAGTTCTTC
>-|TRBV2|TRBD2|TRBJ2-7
CASILFTLLGRENHEQYF
TGTGCCAGCATATTATTTACGTTACTGGGGCGGGAGAACCACGAGCAGTACTTC
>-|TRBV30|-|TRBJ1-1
CAWRQWQGKAFF
TGTGCCTGGAGGCAGTGGCAGGGAAAAGCTTTCTTT
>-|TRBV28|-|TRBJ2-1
CASSLQGSNEQFF
TGTGCCAGCAGTTTACAGGGGTCCAATGAGCAGTTCTTC
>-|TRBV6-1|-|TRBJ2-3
CASSNERDGVDTQYF
TGTGCCAGCAGTAACGAGAGGGATGGAGTGGATACGCAGTATTTT
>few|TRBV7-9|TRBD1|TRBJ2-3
CASSSRDRGTDTQYF
TGTGCCAGCAGCTCCCGGGACAGGGGCACAGATACGCAGTATTTT
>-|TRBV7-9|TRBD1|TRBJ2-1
CASSPGTASPLGGEQFF
TGTGCCAGCAGCCCAGGGACAGCCTCCCCTCTAGGGGGTGAGCAGTTCTTC
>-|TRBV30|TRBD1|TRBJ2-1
CAGRQGLNWEQFF
TGTGCCGGGCGACAGGGGTTAAACTGGGAGCAGTTCTTC
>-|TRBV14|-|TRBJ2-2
CASSQMGRSGTGELFF
TGTGCCAGCAGCCAGATGGGCCGGTCAGGCACCGGGGAGCTGTTTTTT
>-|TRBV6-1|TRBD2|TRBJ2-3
CASSVSGPGGPDTQYF
TGTGCCAGCAGTGTCTCGGGACCGGGAGGGCCAGATACGCAGTATTTT
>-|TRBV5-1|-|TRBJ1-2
CASSLWASYGYTF
TGCGCCAGCAGCTTGTGGGCCTCCTATGGCTACACCTTC
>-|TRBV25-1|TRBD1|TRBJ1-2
CASSEPGGSYGYTF
TGTGCCAGCAGTGAACCAGGGGGCAGCTATGGCTACACCTTC
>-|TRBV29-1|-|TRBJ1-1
CSVLAATEAFF
TGCAGCGTTCTAGCAGCCACTGAAGCTTTCTTT
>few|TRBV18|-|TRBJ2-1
CASSPQDTAYNEQFF
TGTGCCAGCTCCCCACAGGACACGGCCTACAATGAGCAGTTCTTC
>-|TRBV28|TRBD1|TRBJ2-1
CASSFAEQGCNEQFF
TGTGCCAGCAGTTTTGCAGAACAGGGGTGCAATGAGCAGTTCTTC
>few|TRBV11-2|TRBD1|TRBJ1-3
CASSLGMTQGAGNTIYF
TGTGCCAGCAGCTTAGGGATGACACAGGGGGCTGGAAACACCATATATTTT
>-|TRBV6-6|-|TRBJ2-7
CASRRRDEQYF
TGTGCCAGCAGACGGCGGGACGAGCAGTACTTC
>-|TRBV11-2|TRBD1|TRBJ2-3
CASSLATGADTQYF
TGTGCCAGCAGCTTAGCCACAGGGGCAGATACGCAGTATTTT
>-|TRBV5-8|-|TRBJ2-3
CASSSGPRDTQYF
TGTGCCAGCAGCTCCGGCCCGCGGGATACGCAGTATTTT
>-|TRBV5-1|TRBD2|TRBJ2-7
CASRKLPGLAGDEQYF
TGCGCCAGCAGGAAATTACCGGGACTAGCGGGTGACGAGCAGTACTTC
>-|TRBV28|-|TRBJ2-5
CASSLKGVETQYF
TGTGCCAGCAGTTTAAAGGGGGTGGAGACCCAGTACTTC
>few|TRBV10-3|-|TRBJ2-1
CAISEWGGYNEQFF
TGTGCCATCAGTGAGTGGGGCGGCTACAATGAGCAGTTCTTC
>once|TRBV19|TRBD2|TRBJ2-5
CASSRGLAGGPPLTPQETQYF
TGTGCCAGTAGTAGAGGACTAGCGGGAGGTCCTCCACTAACTCCCCAAGAGACCCAGTACTTC
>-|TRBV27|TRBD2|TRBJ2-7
CASSPYRGGSRSYEQYF
TGTGCCAGCAGCCCTTATAGGGGCGGGAGTAGATCGTACGAGCAGTACTTC
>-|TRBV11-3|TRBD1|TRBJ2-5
CASSLDSSGGQETQYF
TGTGCCAGCAGCTTAGATTCATCAGGGGGACAAGAGACCCAGTACTTC
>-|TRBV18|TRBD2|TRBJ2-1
CASSPRGGPYNEQFF
TGTGCCAGCTCACCCCGGGGGGGCCCCTACAATGAGCAGTTCTTC
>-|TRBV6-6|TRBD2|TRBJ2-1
CASKKRDEGNEQFF
TGTGCCAGCAAGAAGCGGGATGAGGGAAATGAGCAGTTCTTC
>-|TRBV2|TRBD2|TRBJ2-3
CASSEKVRSGTSGLTDTQYF
TGTGCCAGCAGTGAAAAGGTCCGGTCGGGGACTAGCGGACTCACAGATACGCAGTATTTT
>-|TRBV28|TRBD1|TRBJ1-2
CASSPRTGSGYTF
TGTGCCAGCAGTCCCCGGACAGGGAGTGGCTACACCTTC